A selection of T cell receptor beta chains follows, all from one sample in a study of shared clonotypes between healthy human individuals. Data came from immunoSEQ multiplex PCR; TCRdb stores just in-frame clones and leaves some out. The repertoire holds more than 900,000 clones, about 84% seen once, with 0.55% to 0.7% in the top ten. Material for sequencing was memory CD4+ T cells from PBMCs. These receptors were obtained from a man between 18 and 35 years old in good health. Some clones in this sample may be carry-over from other donors' samples. CDR3s include the opening cysteine and the closing phenylalanine or tryptophan. Each record gives: clone size, V gene, D gene, J gene, CDR3 protein, CDR3 DNA. The D gene is left open where the match is weak. Where a row states a size, it is once, few, many or the class of an expanded clone; other rows omit it.

clone size: .; V gene: TRBV5-1; D gene: .; J gene: TRBJ1-4; CDR3 protein: CASSWTSNNEKLFF; CDR3 DNA: TGCGCCAGCAGCTGGACATCCAATAATGAAAAACTGTTTTTT
clone size: .; V gene: TRBV5-1; D gene: TRBD2; J gene: TRBJ2-1; CDR3 protein: CASSLFPSSGGYNEQFF; CDR3 DNA: TGCGCCAGCAGCTTGTTTCCCTCTAGCGGCGGCTACAATGAGCAGTTCTTC
clone size: .; V gene: TRBV5-4; D gene: .; J gene: TRBJ1-1; CDR3 protein: CASSLVKGLNTEAFF; CDR3 DNA: TGTGCCAGCAGCTTGGTGAAGGGGCTGAACACTGAAGCTTTCTTT
clone size: .; V gene: TRBV6-5; D gene: TRBD2; J gene: TRBJ2-7; CDR3 protein: CASSYALAGSYEQYF; CDR3 DNA: TGTGCCAGCAGTTACGCCCTAGCGGGGAGCTACGAGCAGTACTTC
clone size: .; V gene: TRBV6-1; D gene: TRBD1; J gene: TRBJ2-7; CDR3 protein: CASSATTGSEQYF; CDR3 DNA: TGTGCCAGCAGCGCCACGACAGGGTCCGAGCAGTACTTC
clone size: once; V gene: TRBV6-1; D gene: TRBD2; J gene: TRBJ2-7; CDR3 protein: CASSQERGSYEQYF; CDR3 DNA: TGTGCCAGCAGTCAGGAGCGGGGCTCCTACGAGCAGTACTTC
clone size: once; V gene: TRBV7-8; D gene: TRBD2; J gene: TRBJ2-2; CDR3 protein: CASSLVSGRALGGELFF; CDR3 DNA: TGTGCCAGCAGCTTAGTTAGCGGGAGGGCCCTCGGCGGGGAGCTGTTTTTT
clone size: few; V gene: TRBV18; D gene: .; J gene: TRBJ2-7; CDR3 protein: CASSPNMGSKNEQYF; CDR3 DNA: TGTGCCAGCTCACCAAATATGGGGAGTAAGAACGAGCAGTACTTC
clone size: .; V gene: TRBV27; D gene: TRBD1; J gene: TRBJ1-1; CDR3 protein: CASTRNQGTVGIEAFF; CDR3 DNA: TGTGCCAGCACCAGAAACCAGGGGACAGTTGGGATAGAAGCTTTCTTT
clone size: .; V gene: TRBV21-1; D gene: .; J gene: TRBJ2-7; CDR3 protein: CAPRGGEQYF; CDR3 DNA: TGTGCCCCCCGGGGCGGCGAGCAGTACTTC
clone size: .; V gene: TRBV18; D gene: .; J gene: TRBJ1-1; CDR3 protein: CASSPAVLNTEAFF; CDR3 DNA: TGTGCCAGCTCACCCGCAGTCTTGAACACTGAAGCTTTCTTT
clone size: .; V gene: TRBV7-2; D gene: TRBD1; J gene: TRBJ2-7; CDR3 protein: CASSNRPGGEQYF; CDR3 DNA: TGTGCCAGCAGCAATAGACCAGGGGGCGAGCAGTACTTC
clone size: .; V gene: TRBV7-2; D gene: TRBD2; J gene: TRBJ2-7; CDR3 protein: CASSIAGGGSSYEQYF; CDR3 DNA: TGTGCCAGCAGCATAGCGGGAGGGGGGAGCTCCTACGAGCAGTACTTC
clone size: .; V gene: TRBV6-6; D gene: .; J gene: TRBJ2-2; CDR3 protein: CASSYGTAGRAGELFF; CDR3 DNA: TGTGCCAGCAGTTACGGGACGGCGGGAAGGGCCGGGGAGCTGTTTTTT
clone size: .; V gene: TRBV5-1; D gene: TRBD2; J gene: TRBJ2-1; CDR3 protein: CASSLVGAAGGDNEQFF; CDR3 DNA: TGCGCCAGCAGCTTGGTGGGGGCAGCGGGAGGGGACAATGAGCAGTTCTTC
clone size: .; V gene: TRBV19; D gene: TRBD2; J gene: TRBJ2-7; CDR3 protein: CASSPLAGGPTYEQYF; CDR3 DNA: TGTGCCAGTAGTCCCCTAGCGGGAGGGCCCACCTACGAGCAGTACTTC
clone size: .; V gene: TRBV28; D gene: .; J gene: TRBJ2-7; CDR3 protein: CASSYPGTFEQYF; CDR3 DNA: TGTGCCAGCAGTTATCCTGGGACCTTCGAGCAGTACTTC
clone size: .; V gene: TRBV9; D gene: .; J gene: TRBJ2-1; CDR3 protein: CASSRDGLNEQFF; CDR3 DNA: TGTGCCAGCAGCCGGGACGGACTCAATGAGCAGTTCTTC
clone size: .; V gene: TRBV9; D gene: .; J gene: TRBJ1-2; CDR3 protein: CASSVQDRAYGYTF; CDR3 DNA: TGTGCCAGCAGCGTTCAGGATCGGGCCTATGGCTACACCTTC
clone size: .; V gene: TRBV6-5; D gene: TRBD1; J gene: TRBJ1-1; CDR3 protein: CASSYRGQPGNTEAFF; CDR3 DNA: TGTGCCAGCAGTTACCGGGGACAGCCAGGAAACACTGAAGCTTTCTTT
clone size: few; V gene: TRBV5-4; D gene: .; J gene: TRBJ2-1; CDR3 protein: CASSLDGGTYNEQFF; CDR3 DNA: TGTGCCAGCAGCTTGGATGGGGGGACCTACAATGAGCAGTTCTTC
clone size: .; V gene: TRBV19; D gene: .; J gene: TRBJ1-5; CDR3 protein: CASSYPPYSNQPQHF; CDR3 DNA: TGTGCCAGTTCCTATCCCCCCTATAGCAATCAGCCCCAGCATTTT
clone size: .; V gene: TRBV5-1; D gene: TRBD2; J gene: TRBJ2-5; CDR3 protein: CASSLVRFSLAGAEETQYF; CDR3 DNA: TGCGCCAGCAGCTTGGTCAGATTCTCACTAGCGGGAGCGGAAGAGACCCAGTACTTC
clone size: .; V gene: TRBV5-1; D gene: .; J gene: TRBJ1-1; CDR3 protein: CASSAHTNTEAFF; CDR3 DNA: TGCGCCAGCTCTGCCCACACGAACACTGAAGCTTTCTTT
clone size: .; V gene: TRBV7-9; D gene: .; J gene: TRBJ2-7; CDR3 protein: CASSRSGQISYEQYF; CDR3 DNA: TGTGCCAGCAGCCGGAGCGGTCAGATCTCCTACGAGCAGTACTTC
clone size: .; V gene: TRBV7-6; D gene: TRBD1; J gene: TRBJ1-6; CDR3 protein: CASSLEQGRHSPLHF; CDR3 DNA: TGTGCCAGCAGCTTGGAACAGGGGCGGCATTCACCCCTCCACTTT
clone size: .; V gene: TRBV5-4; D gene: .; J gene: TRBJ1-4; CDR3 protein: CASSFGGEKLFF; CDR3 DNA: TGTGCCAGCAGCTTCGGGGGAGAAAAACTGTTTTTT
clone size: few; V gene: TRBV7-2; D gene: TRBD2; J gene: TRBJ2-5; CDR3 protein: CASSLDGTSGLQETQYF; CDR3 DNA: TGTGCCAGCAGCTTAGACGGGACTAGCGGGTTACAAGAGACCCAGTACTTC
clone size: .; V gene: TRBV4-3; D gene: .; J gene: TRBJ2-7; CDR3 protein: CASSQSPQGYEQYF; CDR3 DNA: TGCGCCAGCAGCCAGAGCCCCCAGGGGTACGAGCAGTACTTC
clone size: .; V gene: TRBV9; D gene: TRBD2; J gene: TRBJ2-5; CDR3 protein: CASSVVPIAGVGPQETQYF; CDR3 DNA: TGTGCCAGCAGCGTCGTTCCGATAGCGGGAGTGGGGCCCCAAGAGACCCAGTACTTC
clone size: once; V gene: TRBV9; D gene: .; J gene: TRBJ2-1; CDR3 protein: CASSVGDTYNEQFF; CDR3 DNA: TGTGCCAGCAGCGTCGGGGACACATACAATGAGCAGTTCTTC
clone size: few; V gene: TRBV30; D gene: .; J gene: TRBJ1-4; CDR3 protein: CAWSSLYSGEKLFF; CDR3 DNA: TGTGCCTGGAGTTCGCTCTACTCAGGGGAAAAACTGTTTTTT
clone size: few; V gene: TRBV7-2; D gene: TRBD2; J gene: TRBJ2-1; CDR3 protein: CASSLEGLAVNEQFF; CDR3 DNA: TGTGCCAGCAGCTTAGAGGGACTAGCAGTCAATGAGCAGTTCTTC
clone size: .; V gene: TRBV27; D gene: TRBD1; J gene: TRBJ1-4; CDR3 protein: CASSSPGQGPNEKLFF; CDR3 DNA: TGTGCCAGCAGTTCCCCGGGACAGGGACCTAATGAAAAACTGTTTTTT
clone size: .; V gene: TRBV2; D gene: .; J gene: TRBJ1-5; CDR3 protein: CASSEFRDQPQHF; CDR3 DNA: TGTGCCAGCAGTGAATTCCGGGATCAGCCCCAGCATTTT
clone size: once; V gene: TRBV5-4; D gene: TRBD1; J gene: TRBJ1-4; CDR3 protein: CASSPRTGRGEKLFF; CDR3 DNA: TGTGCCAGCAGCCCCCGGACAGGGCGGGGTGAAAAACTGTTTTTT
clone size: .; V gene: TRBV7-2; D gene: .; J gene: TRBJ2-4; CDR3 protein: CASSRASGANIQYF; CDR3 DNA: TGTGCCAGCAGCCGCGCGTCGGGGGCGAACATTCAGTACTTC
clone size: .; V gene: TRBV7-8; D gene: TRBD2; J gene: TRBJ2-3; CDR3 protein: CASSLVGLATDTQYF; CDR3 DNA: TGTGCCAGCAGCTTAGTTGGACTAGCAACAGATACGCAGTATTTT
clone size: .; V gene: TRBV6-5; D gene: .; J gene: TRBJ2-7; CDR3 protein: CASSRYTEQYF; CDR3 DNA: TGTGCCAGCAGTCGATACACCGAGCAGTACTTC
clone size: .; V gene: TRBV6-6; D gene: .; J gene: TRBJ2-3; CDR3 protein: CASSYLRQSTDTQYF; CDR3 DNA: TGTGCCAGCAGTTACTTGCGGCAGAGCACAGATACGCAGTATTTT
clone size: .; V gene: TRBV7-9; D gene: .; J gene: TRBJ1-1; CDR3 protein: CASSRSVRQRNTEAFF; CDR3 DNA: TGTGCCAGCAGCCGGAGCGTGCGACAGCGCAACACTGAAGCTTTCTTT
clone size: .; V gene: TRBV6-4; D gene: TRBD1; J gene: TRBJ1-5; CDR3 protein: CASTKGGLALCSNQPQHF; CDR3 DNA: TGTGCCAGCACCAAAGGGGGCTTAGCACTGTGTAGCAATCAGCCCCAGCATTTT
clone size: .; V gene: TRBV6-1; D gene: .; J gene: TRBJ2-4; CDR3 protein: CASREGLGAKNIQYF; CDR3 DNA: TGTGCCAGCAGAGAAGGGTTAGGAGCCAAAAACATTCAGTACTTC
clone size: .; V gene: TRBV30; D gene: TRBD2; J gene: TRBJ2-7; CDR3 protein: CAWSPRTSRNEQYF; CDR3 DNA: TGTGCCTGGAGTCCAAGGACTAGCCGAAACGAGCAGTACTTC
clone size: .; V gene: TRBV7-2; D gene: .; J gene: TRBJ2-1; CDR3 protein: CASSPPGDEQFF; CDR3 DNA: TGTGCCAGCAGCCCCCCGGGCGATGAGCAGTTCTTC
clone size: .; V gene: TRBV6-1; D gene: .; J gene: TRBJ1-1; CDR3 protein: CASAGYVGNTEAFF; CDR3 DNA: TGTGCCAGCGCCGGGTACGTTGGGAACACTGAAGCTTTCTTT
clone size: .; V gene: TRBV7-9; D gene: .; J gene: TRBJ2-2; CDR3 protein: CASSLGPGPDTGELFF; CDR3 DNA: TGTGCCAGCAGCTTAGGCCCAGGGCCGGACACCGGGGAGCTGTTTTTT
clone size: .; V gene: TRBV20-1; D gene: TRBD1; J gene: TRBJ1-1; CDR3 protein: CSALQGKKAFF; CDR3 DNA: TGCAGTGCCTTACAGGGGAAGAAAGCTTTCTTT
clone size: .; V gene: TRBV6-5; D gene: TRBD1; J gene: TRBJ2-7; CDR3 protein: CASSSSGTGPYEQYF; CDR3 DNA: TGTGCCAGCAGTTCCTCCGGGACAGGACCCTACGAGCAGTACTTC
clone size: .; V gene: TRBV7-2; D gene: .; J gene: TRBJ1-3; CDR3 protein: CASSPARGAAGNTIYF; CDR3 DNA: TGTGCCAGCAGCCCAGCGCGGGGGGCAGCTGGAAACACCATATATTTT